This T cell receptor (beta chain) appears in the sequencing data of a study of blood T cell repertoires in COVID-19. Study summary: Material from acute and convalescent COVID-19 was sourced from the United States, Italy and Spain. Sources were T cells, B-cell-depleted T cells, or PBMCs; the material itself was cDNA or gDNA.

Methods used by the authors: Estimation of nucleated cell counts was performed using reference gene primer amplification. Sequencing used immunoSEQ multiplex PCR; TCRdb keeps in-frame clones, though not all of them. V and J calls and clone size come straight from that table; D and trimming were deduced from the DNA. Among roughly 450,000 clones listed, about 90% were seen once. Participants had their cohort set by participant-reported clinical history. This CDR3 comprises 14 residues. CDR1 is SNHLY, CDR2 FYNNEI, per germline. Trimming pared 2 bases from V and 8 bases from J, leaving 15 bases between. The rearrangement links TRBV2 to TRBJ1-2; no clear D. The sample consisted of PBMCs or T cells enriched from blood (not recorded which). This sequence was found in a man aged 18 to 29 who had recovered from COVID-19. The CDR3 sequence: CASSEPVIHRGYTF. The CDR3 DNA reads as TGTGCCAGCAGTGAACCGGTCATCCACCGAGGCTACACCTTC.